The 24 T cell receptor beta chains in this list originate from one sample, sequenced in a study of blood T cell repertoires in COVID-19. Profiling relied on immunoSEQ multiplex PCR, and the TCRdb table lists in-frame clones only, not all of them. The top ten clones hold about half of a sample with about 64,000 clones, roughly two thirds of them seen once. The sequencing sample was made of PBMCs or T cells enriched from blood (not recorded which). The source is a woman aged 55-70 years who had been exposed to COVID-19.

This clone was detected a few times. The chain joins TRBV20-1 to TRBJ2-3, with TRBD2 as a possible D gene (6 bases). CDR1 DFQATT and CDR2 SNEGSKA come from the germline V gene (reference sequence). The CDR3 loop spans 14 amino acids. V lost 3 bases, J lost 2 bases, and 12 bases lay in between. The CDR3 DNA reads as TGCAGTGCTAGTGCGGGACTTTCCACAGATACGCAGTATTTT. It is translated as CSASAGLSTDTQYF.

The V call is TRBV7-9, the J call TRBJ1-5, with D maybe TRBD1 (6 bases). Germline-derived CDR1 and CDR2 are SEHNR and FQNEAQ (reference sequence). V was shortened by 6 bases and J by 4 bases, with 13 bases between the two germline ends. This CDR3 comprises 14 residues. In nucleotides, the CDR3 is TGTGCCAGCAGTCCCGGGACACAAAATCAGCCCCAGCATTTT. This encodes CASSPGTQNQPQHF.

The CDR3 protein is CASSRTGGNNQPQHF. The CDR3 DNA sequence: TGTGCCAGCAGCCGAACAGGGGGCAACAATCAGCCCCAGCATTTT. This chain connects TRBV5-5 to TRBJ1-5; 9 nucleotides agree with TRBD1. V lost 4 bases and J lost 3; bases outside the gene matches: 5. The CDR3 has 15 amino acids. CDR1 SGHKS and CDR2 YYEKEE come from the germline V gene (reference sequence).

This clone was detected only once. The gene calls are TRBV5-6 and TRBJ1-1, with a possible D match to TRBD1 (5 bases). Trimming removed 0 bases from V and 7 bases from J, with 13 bases in between. The CDR3 covers 14 residues. Germline lookup yields CDR1 SGHDT and CDR2 YYEEEE. The CDR3 nucleotides read TGTGCCAGCAGCTTGGAAGGGGCAGCCCATGAAGCTTTCTTT. Its protein is CASSLEGAAHEAFF. Based on the CDR3 plus reference TRBV5-6 and TRBJ1-1, the full variable domain is DAGVTQSPTHLIKTRGQQVTLRCSPKSGHDTVSWYQQALGQGPQFIFQYYEEEERQRGNFPDRFSGHQFPNYSSELNVNALLLGDSALYLCASSLEGAAHEAFFGQGTRLTVV.

This clone was detected only a few times. The J gene is TRBJ1-2, the V gene TRBV5-1; tentatively, D is TRBD1 (6 bases). Germline CDR1 is SGHRS and CDR2 is YFSETQ. The CDR3 runs 14 residues. The ends were cut back, 2 bases at V and 6 bases at J, with 14 bases in the middle. CDR3 DNA: TGCGCCAGCAGCTTAGGGTATGGACAGAATGGCTACACCTTC. Residues: CASSLGYGQNGYTF.

In its sample, this clone was seen many times. This chain joins TRBV13 and TRBJ2-1; 7 bases map to TRBD2. The V gene's germline CDR1 is PRHDT and CDR2 FYEKMQ (reference sequence). V lost 5 bases and J lost 6; bases outside the gene matches: 4. The CDR3 totals 13 residues. The CDR3 spells CASSHGEGNEQFF. In DNA, the CDR3 is TGTGCCAGCAGCCACGGGGAGGGCAATGAGCAGTTCTTC.

The chain uses TRBV27 and TRBJ2-2, with D unclear. CDR3 length: 13 residues. Germline V gene lookup returns CDR1 MNHEY and CDR2 SMNVEV (reference sequence). The ends were cut back, 6 bases at V and 0 bases at J, with 5 bases in the middle. CDR3: CASRDTNTGELFF. In DNA form, the CDR3 reads TGTGCCAGCAGAGACACGAACACCGGGGAGCTGTTTTTT.

Written as DNA, the CDR3 is TGTGCCAGCAGCTTAGATTCCAGAATTAACTATGGCTACACCTTC. Its translation: CASSLDSRINYGYTF. The chain uses TRBV7-2 and TRBJ1-2, with unresolved D. CDR3 length: 15 amino acids. Trimming left V 1 base short and J 1 base short, with 10 bases between. CDR1 SGHTA and CDR2 FQGNSA come from the germline V gene. Drawing the rest from reference TRBV7-2 and TRBJ1-2, the complete variable domain is GAGVSQSPSNKVTEKGKDVELRCDPISGHTALYWYRQSLGQGLEFLIYFQGNSAPDKSGLPSDRFSAERTGGSVSTLTIQRTQQEDSAVYLCASSLDSRINYGYTFGSGTRLTVV.

The J gene is TRBJ1-2, the V gene TRBV27; maybe TRBD1 (5 bases). Germline V gene lookup returns CDR1 MNHEY and CDR2 SMNVEV (reference sequence). Trimming removed 7 bases from V and 4 bases from J, with 10 bases in between. The CDR3 totals 12 residues. CDR3 protein: CASKGTTYGYTF. The CDR3 nucleotides are TGTGCCAGCAAGGGGACTACCTATGGCTACACCTTC.

The chain links TRBV18 to TRBJ2-7, with 7 positions matching TRBD2. The junction had 20 bases not matched to a gene; V was cut back by 6 bases and J by 6 bases. CDR1 is KGHSH, CDR2 LQKENI, per germline. The CDR3 is 17 amino acids. CDR3 amino acids: CASSPTLLAAGLGEQYF. Written as DNA, the CDR3 is TGTGCCAGCTCCCCTACTCTGCTAGCGGCAGGCCTGGGCGAGCAGTACTTC.

J is TRBJ2-3 and V is TRBV7-9, with 8 bases that match TRBD2. This CDR3 region has 16 residues. In germline, CDR1 is SEHNR, CDR2 FQNEAQ (reference sequence). J gave up 2 bases and V 1 base, and 5 bases lay outside the gene matches. The CDR3 is CASSLEVSGDTDTQYF. The DNA of the CDR3 is TGTGCCAGCAGCTTAGAAGTTAGCGGGGACACAGATACGCAGTATTTT.

In nucleotides, the CDR3 is TGCGCCAGCAGCCTGGGACAATCAACTAATGAAAAACTGTTTTTT. Its translation is CASSLGQSTNEKLFF. V gene TRBV4-1 combines with J gene TRBJ1-4, with D possibly matching TRBD1 (6 bases). Germline CDR1 is MGHRA and CDR2 is YSYEKL. Trimming stripped 4 bases from V and 0 bases from J, with 9 bases between. The CDR3 is 15 residues long.

This chain links TRBV11-2 with TRBJ2-6; maybe TRBD2 (5 bases). The germline CDR1 and CDR2 sequences are SGHAT and FQNNGV. This CDR3 spans 16 amino acids. V lost 0 bases to trimming and J lost 4 bases, with 10 bases between them. The CDR3 DNA sequence: TGTGCCAGCAGCTTAGAAGTGTGGAGGGGGGCCAACGTCCTGACTTTC. It encodes CASSLEVWRGANVLTF.

The chain combines TRBV28 with TRBJ1-2; D unresolved. The CDR3 spans 12 residues. V lost 7 bases and J lost 4, with 10 bases in between. CDR1 is MDHEN and CDR2 is SYDVKM in the germline V gene. DNA of the CDR3: TGTGCCAGCAAACACGAGGGCTATGGCTACACCTTC. Translating gives CASKHEGYGYTF.

This chain connects TRBV28 to TRBJ2-1; 7 nucleotides line up with TRBD2. With 2 bases clipped from V and 9 bases from J, the junction kept 10 bases outside the gene matches. The CDR3 is made up of 15 amino acids. Germline V gives CDR1 MDHEN, CDR2 SYDVKM. Here the CDR3 DNA reads TGTGCCAGCAGTTTACCGGCTAGCGGAAGAGGTGAGCAGTTCTTC. Protein: CASSLPASGRGEQFF.

The chain links TRBV3-1 (or the pseudogene TRBV3-2) to TRBJ2-1; 7 bases are a match to TRBD1. The CDR3 runs 15 residues. Germline CDR1 reads LGHDT; CDR2 reads YNNKEL (reference sequence). The trim removed 1 base at V and 10 bases at J, leaving 10 bases unmatched. This CDR3 reads CASSQGTGVAREQFF. Written as DNA, the CDR3 is TGTGCCAGCAGCCAAGGCACAGGGGTAGCGAGGGAGCAGTTCTTC.

The chain joins TRBV7-6 to TRBJ2-3; TRBD2 aligns across 10 bases. V trimming: 5 bases; J trimming: 7 bases; junction bases outside the gene matches: 12. CDR1 SGHVS and CDR2 FNYEAQ come from the germline V gene. CDR3 length: 16 amino acids. The CDR3 bases are TGTGCCAGCAGCCCCAGCGGCCTAGCGGGAGCATATACGCAGTATTTT. Translating it yields CASSPSGLAGAYTQYF.

This clone was picked up one time. V usage is TRBV21-1 and J usage is TRBJ2-7; the tabulated D call, TRBD1, remains unverified against the DNA. TRBV21-1 is annotated as a pseudogene. The CDR3 has 16 residues. CDR3 sequence: CASSTAPFGQAYEQYF. The CDR3 region has the DNA TGTGCCAGCAGCACGGCCCCTTTCGGACAGGCCTACGAGCAGTACTTC.

This clone was recorded only once. The genes are TRBV7-9 and TRBJ1-4, with D perhaps matching TRBD1 (5 bases). Germline lookup yields CDR1 SEHNR and CDR2 FQNEAQ (reference sequence). V was cut by 5 bases and J by 5 bases, with 21 bases left in between. This CDR3 region has 17 residues. The CDR3 DNA sequence: TGTGCCAGCAGCCGATCCCGACCAGGGCAGGTGAATGAAAAACTGTTTTTT. This codes for CASSRSRPGQVNEKLFF.

The gene calls are TRBV19 and TRBJ2-2; TRBD2 might be the D (6 bases). Germline CDR1 reads LNHDA; CDR2 reads SQIVND (reference sequence). This CDR3 spans 16 amino acids. V lost 5 bases and J 1 base, leaving 14 bases between the germline ends. CDR3 nucleotides: TGTGCCAGTAGTCTCAGGGAGGTGAGGAACACCGGGGAGCTGTTTTTT. It yields the protein CASSLREVRNTGELFF.

The rearrangement links TRBV7-6 to TRBJ2-1; 7 bases agree with TRBD1. Germline CDR1 and CDR2: SGHVS and FNYEAQ. With 5 bases clipped from V and 6 bases from J, the junction kept 1 base outside the gene matches. The CDR3 is 12 amino acids. This chain's CDR3 is CASSPGGNEQFF. CDR3 DNA sequence: TGTGCCAGCAGCCCAGGGGGCAATGAGCAGTTCTTC.

With regard to this clone: The junction does not match germline at one end; this may be a read error. In the same sample, other DNA sequences code for this CDR3. The rearrangement uses TRBV2 and TRBJ1-5; TRBD1 agrees at 7 bases. The CDR3 has 15 amino acids. From germline, CDR1 is SNHLY and CDR2 FYNNEI. The CDR3 here is CASSVDRILGQPQHF. CDR3 bases: TGTGCCAGCAGTGTGGACAGGATTCTTGGGCAGCCCCAACATTTT.

This clone has ten or more counts. This rearrangement joins TRBV21-1 to TRBJ1-2; the D call TRBD1 from the table was never checked on the DNA. TRBV21-1 is a pseudogene locus. The CDR3 is made up of 18 amino acids. The CDR3 loop reads CASSNLSRDRGRKRSYTF. DNA for the CDR3: TGTGCCAGCAGCAACCTGTCCCGGGACAGGGGGCGAAAGAGGAGCTACACCTTC.

The V call is TRBV18, the J call TRBJ1-4, with 7 bases aligning to TRBD1. Germline assignment: CDR1 KGHSH and CDR2 LQKENI. This CDR3 region has 17 residues. J gave up 7 bases and V 5 bases, and 16 bases lay outside the gene matches. CDR3 bases: TGTGCCAGCTCAGTATTCCGGGACAGTGCTTCTGGTGAAAAACTGTTTTTT. As protein: CASSVFRDSASGEKLFF. Using reference TRBV18 and TRBJ1-4 for the parts outside the CDR3, the full variable domain is NAGVMQNPRHLVRRRGQEARLRCSPMKGHSHVYWYRQLPEEGLKFMVYLQKENIIDESGMPKERFSAEFPKEGPSILRIQQVVRGDSAAYFCASSVFRDSASGEKLFFGSGTQLSVL.